What follows describes a single T cell receptor (beta chain). The data stem from a study of T cells in localized non-small cell lung cancer. This CDR3 contains 13 residues. TCRdb keeps only in-frame clones here, not all; method: immunoSEQ multiplex PCR. The sample lists tens of thousands of clones; just under 85% were seen once. The sequence came from a female donor older than 55 with stage I lung adenocarcinoma. The material was peripheral blood, obtained before any cancer treatment. The chain joins TRBV21-1 to TRBJ2-7; the listed D gene, TRBD1, was not tested against the DNA. TRBV21-1 is tagged as a pseudogene. CDR3 in amino acids: CASTDKKGYEQYF. The CDR3 DNA sequence: TGTGCCAGCACGGACAAGAAGGGCTACGAGCAGTACTTC.